The 21 T cell receptor beta chains below were found in one sample sequenced in a study of T cells in Graves' hyperthyroidism and ophthalmopathy. The investigators amplified TCR beta CDR3 regions from RNA transcripts. Initially, a first-round RT-PCR of the TCR CDR3 employed the HTBI primer set. TCRdb reprocessed the multiplex PCR reads with MiXCR, giving one entry per CDR3 protein. The repertoire has roughly 840,000 distinct CDR3 sequences, 35% to 40% of them found once; the top ten carry more than 7%. The sequencing sample was made of blood. All receptors derive from a man aged 18 to 29 with Graves' hyperthyroidism.

This clonotype was picked up many times. This chain uses TRBV20-1 with TRBJ1-5; D is unresolved. The CDR3 length is 13 residues. Germline V lookup: CDR1 DFQATT, CDR2 SNEGSKA (reference sequence). V gave up 3 bases and J gave up 1 base, with 7 bases separating them. CDR3 sequence: CSARKESNQPQHF. CDR3 bases: TGCAGTGCTAGGAAAGAGAGCAATCAGCCCCAGCATTTT.

This clonotype appeared many times. The chain has TRBV29-1 and TRBJ1-4, with D tentatively TRBD1 (5 bases). The CDR3 runs to 13 residues. CDR1 is SQVTM, CDR2 ANQGSEA, per germline. In DNA form, the CDR3 reads TGCGGGGCCTGGGTCAGCACTAATGAAAAACTGTTTTTT. This encodes CGAWVSTNEKLFF. The whole variable domain, remainder taken from reference TRBV29-1 and TRBJ1-4, is SAVISQKPSRDICQRGTSLTIQCQVDSQVTMMFWYRQQPGQSLTLIATANQGSEATYESGFVIDKFPISRPNLTFSTLTVSNMSPEDSSIYLCGAWVSTNEKLFFGSGTQLSVL.

In this sample, this clonotype turned up a few times. This chain connects TRBV7-9 to TRBJ2-7; D might be TRBD1 or TRBD2, each matching 5 bases. In germline, CDR1 is SEHNR, CDR2 FQNEAQ (reference sequence). V lost 5 bases and J 0 bases, leaving 17 bases between the germline ends. The length of the CDR3 is 16 residues. Here the CDR3 reads CASSPEAGQGSYEQYF. DNA for the CDR3: TGTGCCAGCAGCCCCGAGGCGGGTCAGGGCTCCTACGAGCAGTACTTC.

The V call is TRBV2, the J call TRBJ1-6; tentative D call: TRBD1 (5 bases). The V gene's germline CDR1 is SNHLY and CDR2 FYNNEI. V shed 3 bases and J shed 17 bases, with 8 bases lying between them. CDR3 length: 10 amino acids. CDR3 sequence reads: CASSEEGIHF. The CDR3 bases are TGTGCCAGCAGTGAGGAGGGGATCCACTTT.

This clonotype appeared many times. The chain uses TRBV15 and TRBJ2-5; D is possibly TRBD1 (5 bases). V lost 3 bases and J lost 3, with 17 bases in between. The CDR3 runs to 16 residues. Looked up from germline, CDR1 is LNHNV and CDR2 is YYDKDF (reference sequence). The CDR3: CATSSDPRVGEETQYF. Written as DNA, the CDR3 is TGTGCCACCAGCAGCGACCCCCGAGTAGGGGAAGAGACCCAGTACTTC.

J is TRBJ1-5 and V is TRBV10-3, with 10 bases that match TRBD1. Germline loops: CDR1 ENHRY, CDR2 SYGVKD. This CDR3 has 14 amino acids. J gave up 3 bases and V 10 bases, and 6 bases lay outside the gene matches. The CDR3: CATGTGDLNQPQHF. In DNA form, the CDR3 reads TGTGCCACCGGGACAGGGGACCTCAATCAGCCCCAGCATTTT.

V and J are TRBV28 and TRBJ2-5; D ambiguous. The CDR3 is made up of 13 amino acids. Germline lookup yields CDR1 MDHEN and CDR2 SYDVKM. Trimming took off 8 bases at V and 4 bases at J, with 14 bases between the two ends. In DNA form, the CDR3 reads TGTGCCAGCGAGGCTGGAATGACAGAGACCCAGTACTTC. Amino acid sequence: CASEAGMTETQYF.

This chain uses TRBV7-2 with TRBJ2-7; 14 bases are a match to TRBD2. CDR1 and CDR2 from the germline V gene are SGHTA and FQGNSA. This CDR3 region has 18 residues. J lost 4 bases, V lost 5 bases, and 13 bases had no gene match. The CDR3 nucleotides are TGTGCCAGCAGCCCACAACCGGGACTAGCGGGAGACGGGTACGAGCAGTACTTC. It codes for CASSPQPGLAGDGYEQYF.

This clonotype was found a few times. This chain links TRBV10-3 with TRBJ1-5; 12 positions agree with TRBD1. Losses at the gene ends were 10 bases for V and 7 bases for J; bases not matched to a gene: 5. Germline CDR1 reads ENHRY; CDR2 reads SYGVKD. The CDR3 loop spans 13 amino acids. The CDR3 region is CATGTGGEQPQHF. The CDR3 DNA sequence: TGTGCCACCGGGACAGGGGGCGAACAGCCCCAGCATTTT.

This chain links TRBV2 with TRBJ1-1; TRBD1 matches at 8 bases. The ends lost 5 bases at V and 4 bases at J; junction bases unmatched: 6. Germline assignment: CDR1 SNHLY and CDR2 FYNNEI. CDR3 length: 14 amino acids. The CDR3 DNA reads as TGTGCCAGCAGTATCCGGACAGGGATCACTGAAGCTTTCTTT. It yields the protein CASSIRTGITEAFF. The full variable domain, in which reference TRBV2 and TRBJ1-1 provide the parts outside the CDR3, is EPEVTQTPSHQVTQMGQEVILRCVPISNHLYFYWYRQILGQKVEFLVSFYNNEISEKSEIFDDQFSVERPDGSNFTLKIRSTKLEDSAMYFCASSIRTGITEAFFGQGTRLTVV.

The chain combines TRBV7-3 with TRBJ2-7, with 10 bases that match TRBD1. CDR1 SGHTA and CDR2 FQGTGA come from the germline V gene. J lost 4 bases, V lost 3 bases, and 6 bases had no gene match. CDR3 length: 15 residues. The CDR3 DNA reads TGTGCCAGCAGCTTTGCCCTGGGACAGGGGTACGAGCAGTACTTC. The encoded protein is CASSFALGQGYEQYF.

This clonotype was seen ten or more times. The genes are TRBV10-3 and TRBJ1-1, with TRBD1 identical over 9 bases. J lost 8 bases, V lost 3 bases, and 7 bases had no gene match. The germline V gene encodes CDR1 ENHRY and CDR2 SYGVKD. The CDR3 totals 14 residues. The CDR3 DNA follows: TGTGCCATCAGTGAACCCGGGACAGGGCTAGAAGCTTTCTTT. It encodes CAISEPGTGLEAFF.

This clonotype was seen a handful of times. The chain carries TRBV7-9 and TRBJ1-4; D might be TRBD1 (6 bases). The CDR3 has 16 residues. Trimming stripped 4 bases from V and 8 bases from J, with 20 bases between. Germline CDR1 reads SEHNR; CDR2 reads FQNEAQ (reference sequence). CDR3 sequence reads: CASSSRWTVAMEKLFF. CDR3 nucleotides: TGTGCCAGCAGCTCCCGTTGGACAGTGGCGATGGAAAAACTGTTTTTT.

The chain joins TRBV7-8 to TRBJ2-7; 12 bases agree with TRBD2. Trimming at V came to 4 bases and at J to 6 bases, leaving 7 bases not matched to a gene. The CDR3 is 15 residues long. Germline V gives CDR1 SGHVS, CDR2 FQNEAQ. CDR3 DNA: TGTGCCAGCAGCTCCAGACTAGCGGGAGTAGTCGAGCAGTACTTC. This codes for CASSSRLAGVVEQYF.

For this clonotype: A much larger clone lies one base from this, so it may be a read error. Lacking the conserved final phenylalanine or tryptophan, this CDR3 likely reflects a read error. The chain joins TRBV2 to TRBJ1-2; possible D gene TRBD1, 5 bases. With 3 bases removed from V and 8 bases from J, the gap between germline ends came to 13 bases. This CDR3 spans 13 amino acids. Germline V gene sequence: CDR1 SNHLY, CDR2 FYNNEI. The CDR3 sequence: CASSEEAGHGYTL. CDR3 DNA sequence: TGTGCCAGCAGTGAGGAGGCGGGGCACGGCTACACCCTC.

This clonotype has a single count. A junction boundary mismatches the germline segment, possibly from a read error. This chain uses TRBV2 with TRBJ2-5; D is tentatively TRBD1 or TRBD2 (5 bases each). In germline, CDR1 is SNHLY, CDR2 FYNNEI. CDR3 length: 15 amino acids. CDR3 sequence (DNA): TGCGCCAGCAGCTTCGGGACCGATACCCAAGAGACCCAGTACTTC. Translation: CASSFGTDTQETQYF.

The chain combines TRBV14 with TRBJ2-6, with D possibly being TRBD2 (6 bases). From germline, CDR1 is SGHDN and CDR2 FVKESK. Between the trimmed V and J ends, which lost 0 bases and 0 bases, there was a span of 6 bases. The CDR3 runs 16 residues. DNA of the CDR3: TGTGCCAGCAGCCAAGAGGGACTCTCTGGGGCCAACGTCCTGACTTTC. It encodes CASSQEGLSGANVLTF.

This clonotype was found a few times. This sequence joins TRBV6-5 and TRBJ1-5, with 7 bases fitting TRBD1. V lost 5 bases, J lost 6 bases, and 10 bases stayed unmatched. The CDR3 totals 15 residues. Germline CDR1 is MNHEY and CDR2 is SVGAGI. CDR3 sequence (DNA): TGTGCCAGCAGTGAAGGAACAGGGGTGACTCAGCCCCAGCATTTT. It encodes CASSEGTGVTQPQHF.

This clonotype was seen more than once but under ten times. V is TRBV7-9 and J is TRBJ2-7, with D possibly matching TRBD1 (7 bases). The CDR3 has 16 residues. V gave up 1 base and J gave up 2 bases, with 15 bases separating them. Germline CDR1 SEHNR, CDR2 FQNEAQ (reference sequence). In nucleotides, the CDR3 is TGTGCCAGCAGCTTAGGGGGGGACAGCGGAACCTACGAGCAGTACTTC. Translated: CASSLGGDSGTYEQYF.

This clonotype was observed many times. The gene calls are TRBV5-6 and TRBJ1-5; no clear D. V was clipped by 4 bases and J by 4 bases, with 15 bases between them. Looked up from germline, CDR1 is SGHDT and CDR2 is YYEEEE. The CDR3 is 15 amino acids. The CDR3: CASSPGWQRNQPQHF. The CDR3 bases are TGTGCCAGCAGCCCTGGGTGGCAGCGAAATCAGCCCCAGCATTTT. Full variable domain (missing parts from reference TRBV5-6 and TRBJ1-5): DAGVTQSPTHLIKTRGQQVTLRCSPKSGHDTVSWYQQALGQGPQFIFQYYEEEERQRGNFPDRFSGHQFPNYSSELNVNALLLGDSALYLCASSPGWQRNQPQHFGDGTRLSIL.

The chain couples TRBV12-3 or TRBV12-4 to TRBJ2-2; D may be TRBD1 (5 bases). Trimming cost V 3 bases and J 4 bases, with 12 bases left between them. This CDR3 comprises 15 residues. The DNA for the CDR3 is TGTGCCAGCAGTTTGAGCAGGGCACTCACCGGGGAGCTGTTTTTT. Its translation: CASSLSRALTGELFF.